The present entry profiles one T cell receptor (beta chain) with its context. Its specificity is not known. CD45RO negativity and positive selection for CCR7 defined naive CD8 cells, a population that excluded terminally differentiated effector memory CD45RA+ cells. The record originates from a study of shared clonotypes between healthy human individuals. Study information: CD4 naive and memory got three plates each, CD8 naive two, CD8 memory one. Study-wide results and caveats: Naive subsets typically showed greater estimated richness than memory subsets. The low donor count limited represented genetic and exposure-history diversity.

Roughly 200 ng DNA, about 30,000 T cell genomes, went into each sorted-subset replicate PCR. Sequencing was performed with immunoSEQ multiplex PCR; in TCRdb, only in-frame clones are kept and a portion is missing. The table includes roughly 2 million clones, about 95% detected once. Germline CDR1 reads MNHEY; CDR2 reads SVGAGI. The CDR3 spans 14 residues. V was cut by 2 bases and J by 5 bases, with 12 bases left in between. The sample comprised naive CD8+ T cells sorted from blood. This sequence originates from a man between 18 and 29 years old in good health. The chain recombines TRBV6-5 with TRBJ1-1; D remains unclear. CDR3 sequence (DNA): TGTGCCAGCAGTTACACAACAGTGGGTACTGAAGCTTTCTTT. Its translation: CASSYTTVGTEAFF.